This T cell receptor beta chain is from a study of blood T cell repertoires in COVID-19. On the study more broadly: Some COVID-19 samples were acute and others convalescent; all came from the United States, Italy and Spain.

V was trimmed by 6 bases and J by 1 base, leaving 7 bases between them. This CDR3 comprises 12 residues. Per the authors' pipeline: For nucleated cells, counts were estimated from reference gene primer amplification. Sequenced by immunoSEQ multiplex PCR; TCRdb stores in-frame clones only, minus some. The V and J calls and clone size are taken from that table; D and trimming were inferred from the DNA. This table holds roughly 250,000 clones, 70% to 90% found once. Clinical history reported by participants formed the basis on which cohorts were assigned. Symptom resolution, clearance, or two negative PCRs marked donors in Cohort 3 as recovered.

V gene TRBV12-3 or TRBV12-4 combines with J gene TRBJ2-7, with a tentative D call TRBD2 (5 bases). The source material was PBMCs or T cells enriched from blood (not recorded which). The sequence came from a young woman who had recovered from COVID-19. The CDR3 DNA is TGTGCCAGCAGGGAGGAGTCCTACGAGCAGTACTTC. Translating gives CASREESYEQYF.